The clone carrying this T cell receptor (beta chain) was observed a single time. Antigen: not known. The record originates from a study of T cell responses to AZD1222 COVID-19 vaccine. The V and J ends lost 3 bases and 3 bases, in that order; junction bases with no gene match: 7. CDR1 and CDR2 (germline): SGDLS, YYNGEE. The CDR3 spans 15 residues. General study results and limits: Dominant CD4 TCR responses targeted spike regions 160-218 and 743-854. Researchers took repertoire samples only after the peak T cell response had come.

Produced via immunoSEQ multiplex PCR; TCRdb's table is partial and in-frame only. This sample has around 130,000 clones, with about 89% found just once. Sequencing was performed on peripheral blood, taken 28 days after the second dose of the MenACWY control vaccine. The chain has TRBV9 and TRBJ2-3; TRBD2 matches 7 bases. This TCR came from an adult who received the MenACWY meningococcal vaccine as a control. The CDR3 DNA is TGTGCCAGCAGCGCGGTGGCGGGGGAAACAGATACGCAGTATTTT. It translates to CASSAVAGETDTQYF.